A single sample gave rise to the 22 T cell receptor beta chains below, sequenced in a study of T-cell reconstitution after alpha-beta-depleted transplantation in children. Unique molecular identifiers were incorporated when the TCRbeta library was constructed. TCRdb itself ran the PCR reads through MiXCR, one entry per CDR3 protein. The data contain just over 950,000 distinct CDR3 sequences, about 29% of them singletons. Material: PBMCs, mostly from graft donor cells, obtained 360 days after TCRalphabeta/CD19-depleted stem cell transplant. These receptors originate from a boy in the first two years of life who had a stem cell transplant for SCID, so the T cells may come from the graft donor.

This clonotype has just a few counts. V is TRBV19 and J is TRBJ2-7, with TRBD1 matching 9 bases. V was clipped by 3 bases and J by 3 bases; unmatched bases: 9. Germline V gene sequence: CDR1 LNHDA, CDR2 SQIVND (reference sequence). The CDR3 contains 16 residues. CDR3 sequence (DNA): TGTGCCAGTAGTATTCGACCTGGACAGGGGATCTACGAGCAGTACTTC. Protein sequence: CASSIRPGQGIYEQYF.

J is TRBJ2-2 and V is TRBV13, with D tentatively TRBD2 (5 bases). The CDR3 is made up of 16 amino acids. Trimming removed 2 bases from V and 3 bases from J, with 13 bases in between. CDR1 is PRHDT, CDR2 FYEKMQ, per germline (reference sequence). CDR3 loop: CASSLLRGVHTGELFF. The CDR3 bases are TGTGCCAGCAGCTTACTCCGGGGAGTCCACACCGGGGAGCTGTTTTTT.

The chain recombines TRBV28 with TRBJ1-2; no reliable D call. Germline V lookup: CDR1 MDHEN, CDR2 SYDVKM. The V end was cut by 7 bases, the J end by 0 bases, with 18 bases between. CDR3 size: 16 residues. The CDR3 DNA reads TGTGCCAGCACCCCAGGTCCGATATTAACTAACTATGGCTACACCTTC. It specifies CASTPGPILTNYGYTF.

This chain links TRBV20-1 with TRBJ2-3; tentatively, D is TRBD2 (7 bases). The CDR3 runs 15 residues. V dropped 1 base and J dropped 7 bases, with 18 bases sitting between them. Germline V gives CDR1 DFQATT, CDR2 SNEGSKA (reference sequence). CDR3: CSARGRPGGPNTQYF. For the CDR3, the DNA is TGCAGTGCTAGAGGCCGCCCGGGGGGCCCGAATACGCAGTATTTT.

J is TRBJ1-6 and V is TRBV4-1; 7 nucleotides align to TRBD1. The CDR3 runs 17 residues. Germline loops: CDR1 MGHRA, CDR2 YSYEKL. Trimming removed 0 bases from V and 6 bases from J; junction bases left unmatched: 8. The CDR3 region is CASSQDAPNRGNSPLHF. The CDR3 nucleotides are TGCGCCAGCAGCCAAGATGCGCCGAACAGGGGTAATTCACCCCTCCACTTT.

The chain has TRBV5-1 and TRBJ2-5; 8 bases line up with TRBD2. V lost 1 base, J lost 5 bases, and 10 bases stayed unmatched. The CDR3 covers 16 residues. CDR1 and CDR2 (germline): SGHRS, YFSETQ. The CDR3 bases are TGCGCCAGCAGCTTGTTGGGCGGGGGGACCGCTGAGACCCAGTACTTC. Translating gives CASSLLGGGTAETQYF.

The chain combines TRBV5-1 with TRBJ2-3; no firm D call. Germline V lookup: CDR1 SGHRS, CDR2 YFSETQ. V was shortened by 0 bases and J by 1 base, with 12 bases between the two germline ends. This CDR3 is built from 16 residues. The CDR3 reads CASSLVLGIRTDTQYF. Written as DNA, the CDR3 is TGCGCCAGCAGCTTGGTGTTAGGAATCCGCACAGATACGCAGTATTTT.

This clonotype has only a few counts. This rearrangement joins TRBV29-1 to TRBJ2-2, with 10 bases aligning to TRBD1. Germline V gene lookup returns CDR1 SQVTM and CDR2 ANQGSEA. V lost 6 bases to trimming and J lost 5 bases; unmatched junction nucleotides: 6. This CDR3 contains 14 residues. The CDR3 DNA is TGCAGCGTCCGACAGGGGGCAAGAACCGGGGAGCTGTTTTTT. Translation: CSVRQGARTGELFF.

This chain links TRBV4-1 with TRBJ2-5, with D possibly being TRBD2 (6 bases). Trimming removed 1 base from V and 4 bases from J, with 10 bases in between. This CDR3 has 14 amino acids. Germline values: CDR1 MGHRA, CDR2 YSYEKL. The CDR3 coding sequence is TGCGCCAGCAGCCAAGTTGCTAGCGCAGAGACCCAGTACTTC. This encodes CASSQVASAETQYF.

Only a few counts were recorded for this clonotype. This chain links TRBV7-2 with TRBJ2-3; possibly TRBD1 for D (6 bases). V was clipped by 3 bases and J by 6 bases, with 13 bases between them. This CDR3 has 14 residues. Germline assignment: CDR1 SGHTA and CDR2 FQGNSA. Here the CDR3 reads CASSFAGAGDTQYF. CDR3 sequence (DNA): TGTGCCAGCAGCTTTGCAGGGGCCGGGGATACGCAGTATTTT.

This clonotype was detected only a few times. The CDR3 sequence is CASSLGGTGPDTQYF. In nucleotides, the CDR3 is TGTGCCAGCAGCTTAGGGGGGACAGGCCCAGATACGCAGTATTTT. This rearrangement joins TRBV7-2 to TRBJ2-3; 8 bases line up with TRBD1. In germline, CDR1 is SGHTA, CDR2 FQGNSA. CDR3 length equals 15 residues. V lost 1 base and J lost 4; bases outside the gene matches: 4.

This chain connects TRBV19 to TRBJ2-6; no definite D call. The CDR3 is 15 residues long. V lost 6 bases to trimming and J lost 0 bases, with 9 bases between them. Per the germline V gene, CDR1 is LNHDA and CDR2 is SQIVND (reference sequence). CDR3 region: CASRHKNSGANVLTF. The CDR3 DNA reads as TGTGCCAGTAGGCACAAGAACTCTGGGGCCAACGTCCTGACTTTC.

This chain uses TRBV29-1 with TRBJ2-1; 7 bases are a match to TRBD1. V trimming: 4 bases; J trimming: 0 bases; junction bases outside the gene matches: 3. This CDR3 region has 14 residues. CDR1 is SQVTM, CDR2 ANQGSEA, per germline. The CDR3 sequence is CSVARQGSYNEQFF. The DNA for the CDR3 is TGCAGCGTTGCTAGACAGGGCTCCTACAATGAGCAGTTCTTC.

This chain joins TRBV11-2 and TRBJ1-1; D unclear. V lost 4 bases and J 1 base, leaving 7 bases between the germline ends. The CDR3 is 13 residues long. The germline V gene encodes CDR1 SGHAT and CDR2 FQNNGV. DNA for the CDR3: TGTGCCAGCAGCTACCTTTGGAACACTGAAGCTTTCTTT. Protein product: CASSYLWNTEAFF.

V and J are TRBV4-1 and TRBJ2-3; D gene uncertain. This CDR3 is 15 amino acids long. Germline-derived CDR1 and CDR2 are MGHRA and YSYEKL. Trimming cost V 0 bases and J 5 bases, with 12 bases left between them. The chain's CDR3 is CASSQEGIGRDTQYF. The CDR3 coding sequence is TGCGCCAGCAGCCAAGAAGGGATCGGCCGAGATACGCAGTATTTT.

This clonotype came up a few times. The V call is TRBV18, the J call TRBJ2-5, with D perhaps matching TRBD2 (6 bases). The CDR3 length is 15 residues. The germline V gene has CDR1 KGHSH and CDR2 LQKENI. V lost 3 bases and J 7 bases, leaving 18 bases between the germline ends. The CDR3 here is CASSPGLSTRGTQYF. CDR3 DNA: TGTGCCAGCTCACCCGGACTATCTACGAGAGGGACCCAGTACTTC. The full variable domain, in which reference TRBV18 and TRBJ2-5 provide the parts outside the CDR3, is NAGVMQNPRHLVRRRGQEARLRCSPMKGHSHVYWYRQLPEEGLKFMVYLQKENIIDESGMPKERFSAEFPKEGPSILRIQQVVRGDSAAYFCASSPGLSTRGTQYFGPGTRLLVL.

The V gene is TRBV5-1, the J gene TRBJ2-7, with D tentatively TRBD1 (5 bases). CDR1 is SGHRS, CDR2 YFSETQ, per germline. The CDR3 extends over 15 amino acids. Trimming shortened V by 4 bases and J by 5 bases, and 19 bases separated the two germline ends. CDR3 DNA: TGCGCCAGCAGCCCGTCGACATGGAAGGGGAACGAGCAGTACTTC. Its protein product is CASSPSTWKGNEQYF. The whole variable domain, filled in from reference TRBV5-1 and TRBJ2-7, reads KAGVTQTPRYLIKTRGQQVTLSCSPISGHRSVSWYQQTPGQGLQFLFEYFSETQRNKGNFPGRFSGRQFSNSRSEMNVSTLELGDSALYLCASSPSTWKGNEQYFGPGTRLTVT.

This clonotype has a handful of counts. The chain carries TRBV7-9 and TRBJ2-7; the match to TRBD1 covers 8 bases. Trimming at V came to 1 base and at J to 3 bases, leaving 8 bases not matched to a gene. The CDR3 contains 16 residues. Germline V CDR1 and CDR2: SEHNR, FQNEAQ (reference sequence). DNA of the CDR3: TGTGCCAGCAGCTTAGGAGGGACAGGTTATCGCTACGAGCAGTACTTC. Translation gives CASSLGGTGYRYEQYF.

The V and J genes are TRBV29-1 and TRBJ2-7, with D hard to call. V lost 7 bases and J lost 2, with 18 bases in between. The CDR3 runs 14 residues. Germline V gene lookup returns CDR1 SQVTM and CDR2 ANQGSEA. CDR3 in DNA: TGCAGCGGTACCGACGGCCCCCTGGCCTACGAGCAGTACTTC. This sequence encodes CSGTDGPLAYEQYF.

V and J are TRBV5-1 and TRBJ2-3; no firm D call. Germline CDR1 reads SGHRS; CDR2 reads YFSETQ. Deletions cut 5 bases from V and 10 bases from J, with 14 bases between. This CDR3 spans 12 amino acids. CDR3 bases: TGCGCCAGCAGATATCCCGAAGGAGCGCAGTATTTT. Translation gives CASRYPEGAQYF.

CDR3 region: CAIRGDRSSYEQYF. Here the CDR3 DNA reads TGTGCCATCAGGGGGGACAGGAGCTCCTACGAGCAGTACTTC. The rearrangement uses TRBV10-3 and TRBJ2-7, with 8 bases aligning to TRBD1. V shed 6 bases, J shed 0 bases, and the junction held 4 bases outside the gene matches. Per germline, CDR1 ENHRY and CDR2 SYGVKD. The CDR3 has 14 residues.

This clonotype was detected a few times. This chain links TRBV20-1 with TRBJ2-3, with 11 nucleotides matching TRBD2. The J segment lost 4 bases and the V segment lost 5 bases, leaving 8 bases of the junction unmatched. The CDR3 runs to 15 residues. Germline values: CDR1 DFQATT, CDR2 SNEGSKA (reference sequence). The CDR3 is CSAYYLAGGADTQYF. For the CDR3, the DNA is TGCAGTGCTTATTATTTAGCGGGGGGGGCAGATACGCAGTATTTT.